The entry below gives a single T cell receptor (beta chain) sequence along with its context. As yet, its antigen is unknown. The CDR3 loop spans 13 amino acids. V lost 2 bases, J lost 10 bases, and 7 bases stayed unmatched. Germline V CDR1 and CDR2: GTSNPN, SVGIG (reference sequence). This sample is part of a study of T-cell memory formation after mild COVID-19. General study results and limits: CM and EM subsets held most contracting CD4+ clones; EMRA held CD8+ ones. Within pre-infection memory, some responding clones were found, suggesting cross-reactive memory joined.

TCRdb reprocessed the 5' RACE reads via MiXCR and lists one record per CDR3 protein. Among 200,000 to 250,000 distinct CDR3 sequences listed, just over 15% were seen once. The sample was PBMCs or a T cell subset sorted from them (not recorded which). The sequence was collected from an adult woman who had mild COVID-19 (a few samples of this study predate the infection). Cell type and time point are not known. The rearrangement uses TRBV30 and TRBJ2-1, with 8 bases that match TRBD2. The CDR3 nucleotides are TGTGCCTGGAGTCGAGCAACTAGCGGCGAGCAGTTCTTC. Residues: CAWSRATSGEQFF.